This TCR beta chain was obtained from a study of CD8 T cells in cerebrospinal fluid in Alzheimer's disease. Regarding the study as a whole: Expanded clones of at least 3% were commoner in Alzheimer's patients than healthy subjects.

The CDR3 is 14 residues long. Looked up from germline, CDR1 is MGHRA and CDR2 is YSYEKL. In the case of this clonotype: The antigen is not known.

TCRdb re-called the 10x single-cell sequencing reads, yielding one record per CDR3 amino acid sequence without DNA. Its table lists 1,400 to 1,500 distinct CDR3 sequences. The specimen sequenced was cerebrospinal fluid. The TCR sequence derives from a human donor with mild cognitive impairment. This rearrangement joins TRBV4-1 to TRBJ2-1. This CDR3 reads CASSQDALGDEQFF.